The rows below give T cell receptor beta chains drawn from one sample of a study of blood T cell repertoires in COVID-19. The repertoire was sequenced with immunoSEQ multiplex PCR; TCRdb's copy has only in-frame clones and lacks some. The sample carries about 440,000 clones, about 89% recorded once. Sequencing was carried out using peripheral blood. The receptors derive from a woman aged 25 to 45 with acute or convalescent COVID-19. Both conserved end residues are trimmed from each CDR3. Each record gives: V gene, D gene, CDR3 length, J gene, CDR3 protein. A D gene is named only where the DNA matches it firmly.

>TRBV11-2|TRBD1|12|TRBJ1-1
ASSTTGENTEAF
>TRBV9|-|13|TRBJ1-2
ASSVGSGESYGYT
>TRBV7-9|-|14|TRBJ2-2
ASSRAVTGNTGELF
>TRBV6-2/TRBV6-3|TRBD1|14|TRBJ1-5
ASSYYSTGGVQPQH
>TRBV25-1|-|11|TRBJ2-3
ASSDLGTDTQY
>TRBV3-1/TRBV3-2|-|14|TRBJ2-1
ASSQGSSGAGNEQF
>TRBV5-6|-|11|TRBJ1-1
ASSLTGDTEAF
>TRBV4-1|TRBD1|13|TRBJ1-6
ASSSRDSDNSPLH
>TRBV5-8|-|13|TRBJ2-3
ASSPRDAYTDTQY
>TRBV2|TRBD2|15|TRBJ2-3
ASSERRGSGATDTQY
>TRBV24-1|-|11|TRBJ2-2
ATRTGTTGELF
>TRBV2|-|11|TRBJ2-5
ASSVRLQETQY
>TRBV6-1|-|11|TRBJ2-7
ATRQATSYEQY
>TRBV3-1/TRBV3-2|-|15|TRBJ2-3
ASSHGVRGSLTDTQY
>TRBV14|-|14|TRBJ1-2
ASSQDRRGSNYGYT
>TRBV2|TRBD2|15|TRBJ2-1
ATTRLAGGKSYNEQF
>TRBV10-1|TRBD2|12|TRBJ2-5
ASSAGVNQETQY
>TRBV18|-|12|TRBJ2-1
ASSPPQFDNEQF
>TRBV6-6|-|14|TRBJ1-4
ASSYTSAGVGEKLF
>TRBV5-1|TRBD2|12|TRBJ2-4
ASSFGGAKNIQY
>TRBV10-2|-|10|TRBJ1-5
ASSEAGQPQH
>TRBV11-2|-|13|TRBJ2-2
ASSQRGPTGGELF
>TRBV7-2|-|11|TRBJ2-3
ASSLQGTDTQY
>TRBV4-1|-|14|TRBJ1-6
ASSHHIPGWSSPLH
>TRBV2|TRBD1|13|TRBJ1-3
ASSKQGANGNTIY
>TRBV3-1/TRBV3-2|-|9|TRBJ1-1
ASSQDRGAF
>TRBV27|TRBD2|13|TRBJ2-5
ASSLEAGGQETQY
>TRBV7-3|TRBD1|11|TRBJ1-2
ASNWTGVLGYT
>TRBV28|TRBD2|14|TRBJ2-3
ASSLAGGLAPDTQY
>TRBV5-1|-|12|TRBJ2-2
ASNQGSYTGELF
>TRBV5-6|-|14|TRBJ2-3
ASSLGRGTSTDTQY
>TRBV5-4|-|12|TRBJ2-5
ASSSGPTGETQY
>TRBV28|-|14|TRBJ2-5
ASSQRDSPSKWTQY
>TRBV19|-|13|TRBJ2-3
ASGELGLLTDTQY
>TRBV6-5|-|14|TRBJ2-1
ASSYTRPYLGNEQF
>TRBV7-9|-|11|TRBJ2-7
ASSVSGSYEQY
>TRBV19|-|10|TRBJ1-2
ASRGGPAGYT
>TRBV24-1|-|11|TRBJ2-3
ATSDLGQYTQY
>TRBV5-8|-|13|TRBJ1-6
ASSFSTQGNSPLH
>TRBV4-2|-|12|TRBJ1-1
ASSQEPADTEAF
>TRBV9|-|11|TRBJ2-1
ASSVGTGNEQF
>TRBV10-3|TRBD1|14|TRBJ1-6
AISEGDRGDNSPLH
>TRBV10-3|TRBD1|11|TRBJ2-1
AITTGGYNEQF
>TRBV5-5|-|12|TRBJ1-2
ASSLDSLHYGYT
>TRBV25-1|TRBD1|10|TRBJ2-2
AGQGWTGELF
>TRBV7-9|-|15|TRBJ2-2
ASRAFWRQDPTGELF
>TRBV6-6|TRBD1|14|TRBJ1-3
ASSSTGQRRGNTIY
>TRBV13|TRBD2|13|TRBJ2-7
ASSTAPSGVNEQY
>TRBV28|-|14|TRBJ1-5
ASSQWGSGGNQPQH
>TRBV12-5|-|15|TRBJ2-5
ASGSRVWSQKQETQY
>TRBV9|-|14|TRBJ2-3
ASSVEEGRITDTQY
>TRBV12-3/TRBV12-4|TRBD2|11|TRBJ2-7
ASRSAGVYEQY
>TRBV7-3|TRBD2|12|TRBJ2-1
ASSLSGAGAEQF
>TRBV19|TRBD1|13|TRBJ1-4
ASSIPGQGDEKLF
>TRBV4-1|TRBD1|14|TRBJ2-2
ASSSNRGVDTGELF